This is a list of T cell receptor beta chains from one sample in a study of T cell changes during pregnancy in multiple sclerosis. Clones were read by immunoSEQ multiplex PCR, and TCRdb kept only the in-frame ones, dropping some. The sample has approximately 70,000 clones; about nine tenths are singletons. Here the sequenced sample was peripheral blood, taken in the second trimester of pregnancy. The receptors stem from a female donor with multiple sclerosis, enrolled in a pregnancy study. Both conserved end residues are part of each CDR3. Clone size is not always given. Where it is, it says once, few, many or a class for expanded clones.

CDR3aa	abundance	v_gene	j_gene
CASSPTFSAGGREQYF	-	TRBV5-6	TRBJ2-7
CASSQDGPGRSGYTF	once	TRBV14	TRBJ1-2
CASTVAAGAYEQYF	-	TRBV7-2	TRBJ2-7
CASSFGSGGELFF	-	TRBV5-4	TRBJ2-2
CASSFRLAGQETQYF	-	TRBV7-2	TRBJ2-5
CASSLDRGGEKLFF	-	TRBV11-2	TRBJ1-4
CSAGRGGYTF	-	TRBV20-1	TRBJ1-2
CASSSGGFNQPQHF	-	TRBV6-5	TRBJ1-5
CASSELAGSTDTQYF	-	TRBV6-4	TRBJ2-3
CASSSSGSGANVLTF	-	TRBV28	TRBJ2-6
CSVRYNEQFF	-	TRBV29-1	TRBJ2-1
CAWSVRSRGRNSPLHF	-	TRBV30	TRBJ1-6
CASSSTGMGTEAFF	-	TRBV7-9	TRBJ1-1
CASSYAPWGDQPQHF	-	TRBV6-5	TRBJ1-5
CASSSPGTETQYF	-	TRBV6-5	TRBJ2-5
CASSPGGLKETQYF	-	TRBV27	TRBJ2-5
CASSYFGTSGETQYF	once	TRBV6-5	TRBJ2-5
CASSLSLPGGGNIQYF	-	TRBV28	TRBJ2-4
CASSLGPGLGARDTQYF	-	TRBV27	TRBJ2-3
CASSPPGDTEAFF	-	TRBV4-1	TRBJ1-1
CASTKGQGETQYF	-	TRBV25-1	TRBJ2-5
CASSSGQINQPQHF	few	TRBV7-9	TRBJ1-5
CASSFSDTQYF	-	TRBV28	TRBJ2-3
CASTSRGANTEAFF	-	TRBV5-5	TRBJ1-1
CASSVQGGVGETQYF	once	TRBV6-1	TRBJ2-5
CASSNDRLYEQYF	-	TRBV5-6	TRBJ2-7
CASNTKGLAEFF	-	TRBV28	TRBJ2-1
CASSEGLAGSTGELFF	-	TRBV13	TRBJ2-2
CASVRGTEAFF	-	TRBV7-9	TRBJ1-1
CASHSGVGSYEQYF	-	TRBV7-8	TRBJ2-7
CASSYSGQGTNSPLHF	-	TRBV6-5	TRBJ1-6
CATKSGAGENYEQYF	-	TRBV10-3	TRBJ2-7
CASSPLEGTNTEAFF	-	TRBV18	TRBJ1-1
CASLKQGTNEQFF	-	TRBV10-1	TRBJ2-1
CASSPRGGQINEKLFF	-	TRBV11-3	TRBJ1-4
CASSSWSSGSTDTQYF	-	TRBV28	TRBJ2-3
CASSLDGGASYNEQFF	-	TRBV7-2	TRBJ2-1
CSASGLAGVEETQYF	-	TRBV29-1	TRBJ2-5
CASSIQGGYGYTF	-	TRBV27	TRBJ1-2
CASSSFRGRTDTQYF	-	TRBV7-9	TRBJ2-3
CASSAQTGNYGYTF	-	TRBV25-1	TRBJ1-2
CATSPRAGGYEQYF	once	TRBV15	TRBJ2-7
CASTLDNEQFF	-	TRBV11-3	TRBJ2-1
CASSLTRTSGRLPTREQFF	-	TRBV27	TRBJ2-1
CASNAGDRGNQPQHF	-	TRBV6-1	TRBJ1-5
CATSTYTGELFF	-	TRBV15	TRBJ2-2
CASSRTGAYGYTF	-	TRBV5-6	TRBJ1-2
CASSFTRGKFTDTQYF	-	TRBV7-9	TRBJ2-3
CAQEKGSGSLYEQFF	-	TRBV11-3	TRBJ2-1
CASSLDGGSTEAFF	-	TRBV5-1	TRBJ1-1
CASSPFNTDTQYF	-	TRBV14	TRBJ2-3
CASHAGQGARYEKLFF	-	TRBV5-1	TRBJ1-4
CASSLGAKDTEAFF	-	TRBV7-3	TRBJ1-1
CASSLWRGAGNEQFF	-	TRBV7-2	TRBJ2-1
CASSPGLVDEQFF	-	TRBV28	TRBJ2-1
CAIRAGVFGLADHEQYF	-	TRBV10-3	TRBJ2-7
CASSRRRDEAFF	-	TRBV11-3	TRBJ1-1
CASSQLQGARGEAFF	-	TRBV18	TRBJ1-1
CATSIGMSHNEQFF	-	TRBV2	TRBJ2-1
CASSLATGTGYF	-	TRBV7-9	TRBJ2-7